What follows are 25 T cell receptor beta chains derived from one specimen sequenced in a study of blood T cell repertoires in COVID-19. Repertoires were generated with immunoSEQ multiplex PCR, while TCRdb's copy carries only in-frame clones and drops some. The table records roughly 200,000 clones, about four fifths of them present only once. Material: peripheral blood. The receptors stem from a woman between 40 and 55 years old with COVID-19, enrolled during active disease.

Written as DNA, the CDR3 is TGTGCCTGGAGTTTACAGGGGATTAGCACTGAAGCTTTCTTT. Its translation is CAWSLQGISTEAFF. The chain recombines TRBV30 with TRBJ1-1; 7 bases map to TRBD1. The germline V gene has CDR1 GTSNPN and CDR2 SVGIG (reference sequence). Germline trimming cut 2 bases from V and 4 bases from J; bases unmatched to any gene: 7. The CDR3 extends over 14 amino acids.

The genes are TRBV29-1 and TRBJ1-1; perhaps TRBD1 as D (6 bases). Trimming pared 8 bases from V and 4 bases from J, leaving 14 bases between. This CDR3 spans 12 amino acids. CDR1 is SQVTM and CDR2 is ANQGSEA in the germline V gene. The CDR3 bases are TGCAGCTTCGGGGGGCAAGGCACTGAAGCTTTCTTT. Encoded protein: CSFGGQGTEAFF. Full variable domain (missing parts from reference TRBV29-1 and TRBJ1-1): SAVISQKPSRDICQRGTSLTIQCQVDSQVTMMFWYRQQPGQSLTLIATANQGSEATYESGFVIDKFPISRPNLTFSTLTVSNMSPEDSSIYLCSFGGQGTEAFFGQGTRLTVV.

The rearrangement links TRBV18 to TRBJ2-7; D is unclear. V lost 3 bases and J 5 bases, leaving 8 bases between the germline ends. The germline CDR1 and CDR2 sequences are KGHSH and LQKENI. The CDR3 is made up of 12 amino acids. The CDR3, as DNA: TGTGCCAGCTCACCGGAGTCTGACGAGCAGTACTTC. Translation: CASSPESDEQYF.

V and J are TRBV4-3 and TRBJ2-1; 13 bases are a match to TRBD2. Trimming at V came to 4 bases and at J to 0 bases, leaving 0 bases not matched to a gene. Germline CDR1 LGHNA, CDR2 YSLEER. This CDR3 comprises 16 residues. The CDR3 loop reads CASSRLAGGSYNEQFF. CDR3 sequence (DNA): TGCGCCAGCAGCCGACTAGCGGGGGGCTCCTACAATGAGCAGTTCTTC.

The V call is TRBV7-9, the J call TRBJ2-5; D is possibly TRBD2 (6 bases). This CDR3 contains 16 residues. The germline V gene has CDR1 SEHNR and CDR2 FQNEAQ (reference sequence). V lost 4 bases and J 6 bases, leaving 21 bases between the germline ends. DNA for the CDR3: TGTGCCAGCAGCTCCAAATGGGGGGACTGGGTAAAGACCCAGTACTTC. Translated: CASSSKWGDWVKTQYF.

The chain has TRBV2 and TRBJ2-3, with D maybe TRBD2 (6 bases). The CDR3 has 14 residues. Germline CDR1 and CDR2: SNHLY and FYNNEI. Trimming left V 6 bases short and J 3 bases short, with 13 bases between. The CDR3 DNA sequence: TGTGCCAGCAGCCTGGAGGGAGCGACAGATACGCAGTATTTT. This translates into CASSLEGATDTQYF.

J is TRBJ1-2 and V is TRBV14; no definite D call. Per the germline V gene, CDR1 is SGHDN and CDR2 is FVKESK. Trimming stripped 0 bases from V and 4 bases from J, with 6 bases between. This CDR3 has 13 residues. The DNA of the CDR3 is TGTGCCAGCAGCCAAGATCGTGTCTATGGCTACACCTTC. This sequence encodes CASSQDRVYGYTF.

CDR3 amino acids: CASSPIGGVLEQYF. The CDR3 DNA is TGTGCCAGCTCACCAATCGGGGGAGTGTTAGAGCAGTACTTC. This chain connects TRBV18 to TRBJ2-7; maybe TRBD2 (6 bases). V was pared by 2 bases and J by 7 bases, with 15 bases between. The V gene's germline CDR1 is KGHSH and CDR2 LQKENI. The CDR3 sequence is 14 residues long.

The table lists this clone with a few counts. V gene TRBV5-1 combines with J gene TRBJ2-1; 9 nucleotides align to TRBD2. CDR3 size: 14 residues. Trimming at V came to 4 bases and at J to 15 bases, leaving 14 bases not matched to a gene. Germline CDR1 and CDR2: SGHRS and YFSETQ. The DNA for the CDR3 is TGCGCCAGCAGCCCAACCCCTGGGACTAGCCCCGGGTTCTTC. Translation gives CASSPTPGTSPGFF.

The rearrangement joins TRBV12-5 to TRBJ2-7; a possible D gene is TRBD1 (6 bases). The ends were cut back, 4 bases at V and 2 bases at J, with 18 bases in the middle. Germline V gene lookup returns CDR1 LGHNT and CDR2 FRNRAP. The CDR3 has 16 amino acids. CDR3 in amino acids: CASGSHQQGLPYEQYF. CDR3 nucleotides: TGTGCTAGTGGTTCCCATCAGCAGGGGCTTCCCTACGAGCAGTACTTC.

J is TRBJ1-1 and V is TRBV7-9; D remains ambiguous. Germline V CDR1 and CDR2: SEHNR, FQNEAQ (reference sequence). The CDR3 is made up of 14 amino acids. Trimming removed 1 base at V and 2 bases at J, with 8 bases between. The DNA of the CDR3 is TGTGCCAGCAGCTTAGGGGAGGTCAACACTGAAGCTTTCTTT. This translates into CASSLGEVNTEAFF.

This chain links TRBV21-1 with TRBJ2-7; TRBD2 is the table's D call, not checked against the DNA. TRBV21-1 counts as a pseudogene. This CDR3 is built from 15 residues. The CDR3 coding sequence is TGTGCCAGCAGCCGCGGGGGACTAGCAACCTACGAGCAGTACTTC. This codes for CASSRGGLATYEQYF.

The CDR3 DNA is TGTGCCAGCTCACCACAAGATGCAGGGTACAGCTATGGCTACACCTTC. Its translation: CASSPQDAGYSYGYTF. The chain couples TRBV18 to TRBJ1-2; a possible D gene is TRBD1 (5 bases). The CDR3 is 16 residues long. Germline V CDR1 and CDR2: KGHSH, LQKENI. The germline V and J ends were trimmed by 1 base and 4 bases, with 16 bases remaining between them.

The chain couples TRBV30 to TRBJ1-3, with D perhaps matching TRBD1 (6 bases). CDR1 and CDR2 (germline): GTSNPN, SVGIG (reference sequence). The CDR3 totals 13 residues. Between the trimmed V and J ends, which lost 3 bases and 12 bases, there was a span of 18 bases. CDR3 sequence (DNA): TGTGCCTGGAGCGAGATTTTGGGGGCCGGCATATATTTT. Translated, it gives CAWSEILGAGIYF.

Written as DNA, the CDR3 is TGTGCCAGCAGCCAAGCTAGCGGGGGGGCAGATACGCAGTATTTT. As protein: CASSQASGGADTQYF. V gene TRBV3-1 (or the pseudogene TRBV3-2) combines with J gene TRBJ2-3; 12 bases map to TRBD2. Germline trimming cut 1 base from V and 4 bases from J; bases unmatched to any gene: 0. CDR1 and CDR2 (germline): LGHDT, YNNKEL (reference sequence). The CDR3 covers 15 residues.

This clone appeared a single time. The chain carries TRBV5-1 and TRBJ1-4, with D perhaps TRBD1 (5 bases). The CDR3 totals 16 residues. Germline V gene sequence: CDR1 SGHRS, CDR2 YFSETQ. V lost 0 bases and J 5 bases, leaving 14 bases between the germline ends. This CDR3 reads CASSLAFDSRNEKLFF. CDR3 coding DNA: TGCGCCAGCAGCTTGGCCTTCGACAGTAGGAATGAAAAACTGTTTTTT. Variable domain in full (rest from reference TRBV5-1 and TRBJ1-4): KAGVTQTPRYLIKTRGQQVTLSCSPISGHRSVSWYQQTPGQGLQFLFEYFSETQRNKGNFPGRFSGRQFSNSRSEMNVSTLELGDSALYLCASSLAFDSRNEKLFFGSGTQLSVL.

The chain's CDR3 is CAWDESGGYGYTF. CDR3 nucleotides: TGTGCCTGGGACGAGAGCGGGGGCTATGGCTACACCTTC. The chain combines TRBV30 with TRBJ1-2; TRBD1 is a possible D gene (5 bases). Deletions cut 5 bases from V and 4 bases from J, with 14 bases between. This CDR3 comprises 13 residues. The germline V gene has CDR1 GTSNPN and CDR2 SVGIG (reference sequence). The variable domain in full, completed from reference TRBV30 and TRBJ1-2, reads SQTIHQWPATLVQPVGSPLSLECTVEGTSNPNLYWYRQAAGRGLQLLFYSVGIGQISSEVPQNLSASRPQDRQFILSSKKLLLSDSGFYLCAWDESGGYGYTFGSGTRLTVV.

The V and J genes are TRBV20-1 and TRBJ1-2; no clear D. Germline V gene sequence: CDR1 DFQATT, CDR2 SNEGSKA (reference sequence). The CDR3 runs 15 residues. The ends were cut back, 3 bases at V and 2 bases at J, with 16 bases in the middle. The CDR3 sequence is CSASSPVGRNYGYTF. DNA of the CDR3: TGCAGTGCTAGTTCGCCCGTGGGCAGGAACTATGGCTACACCTTC.

The chain has TRBV20-1 and TRBJ2-1; tentative D call: TRBD1 (5 bases). Trimming stripped 3 bases from V and 8 bases from J, with 14 bases between. CDR3 length: 13 amino acids. Looked up from germline, CDR1 is DFQATT and CDR2 is SNEGSKA (reference sequence). In DNA, the CDR3 is TGCAGTGCTAGTCCGGAGCAGGGTGATGAGCAGTTCTTC. As protein: CSASPEQGDEQFF.

The gene calls are TRBV7-9 and TRBJ2-1, with 8 bases lining up with TRBD2. This CDR3 comprises 14 residues. J lost 10 bases, V lost 6 bases, and 11 bases had no gene match. CDR1 and CDR2 from the germline V gene are SEHNR and FQNEAQ (reference sequence). The CDR3 loop reads CASRTSGHLGEQFF. DNA for the CDR3: TGTGCCAGCAGAACTAGCGGACACCTCGGGGAGCAGTTCTTC.

The V and J genes are TRBV7-6 and TRBJ2-5, with D hard to call. This CDR3 contains 13 residues. The V gene's germline CDR1 is SGHVS and CDR2 FNYEAQ. Deletions cut 2 bases from V and 5 bases from J, with 9 bases between. CDR3 loop: CASSLSYSETQYF. The CDR3 DNA reads TGTGCCAGCAGCTTAAGTTATAGCGAGACCCAGTACTTC.

The sample holds one count of this clone. J is TRBJ2-7 and V is TRBV18; the match to TRBD1 covers 9 bases. The CDR3 covers 14 residues. The V segment lost 5 bases and the J segment 3 bases; nucleotides outside the gene matches: 5. The germline V gene has CDR1 KGHSH and CDR2 LQKENI. The CDR3 is CASSGGTGSYEQYF. CDR3 nucleotide sequence: TGTGCCAGCTCAGGCGGGACAGGGAGCTACGAGCAGTACTTC.

V gene TRBV27 combines with J gene TRBJ1-1, with D perhaps matching TRBD1 (5 bases). The CDR3 is made up of 14 amino acids. Germline CDR1 reads MNHEY; CDR2 reads SMNVEV (reference sequence). The V end lost 3 bases, the J end lost 5 bases, and 13 bases lay between the germline ends. The CDR3: CASSFGQGGTEAFF. The CDR3 bases are TGTGCCAGCAGTTTCGGACAAGGAGGGACTGAAGCTTTCTTT.

The CDR3 sequence: CASSEAGQGGQPQHF. As DNA, the CDR3 is TGTGCCAGCAGTGAAGCGGGACAGGGGGGTCAGCCCCAGCATTTT. V gene TRBV2 combines with J gene TRBJ1-5; 11 bases fit TRBD1. The V gene end was trimmed by 0 bases and the J gene end by 6 bases; junction bases not matched to a gene: 1. Germline CDR1 SNHLY, CDR2 FYNNEI. The CDR3 covers 15 residues.

The V and J genes are TRBV11-3 and TRBJ2-3; D is perhaps TRBD2 (7 bases). V was shortened by 3 bases and J by 4 bases, with 8 bases between the two germline ends. This CDR3 has 13 residues. Germline V gene data show CDR1 as SGHNT and CDR2 as YENEEA. DNA of the CDR3: TGTGCCAGCAGCTTGGGGGGGCCAGATACGCAGTATTTT. This codes for CASSLGGPDTQYF.